The 18 T cell receptor beta chains presented below share a single source sample, sequenced in a study of PD-1 blockade in mismatch repair-deficient tumors (dated by TCRdb to about 2017). Libraries were made using the immunoSEQ multiplex PCR assay. TCRdb retrieved this table from immuneACCESS and kept in-frame rearrangements only. Not all clones are present; in checked studies, unresolved V genes account for under half, and no reason is known for the remainder. The sample data list approximately 20,000 clones, and around 79% of these were observed just once. Roughly 1.4% of the sample is held by the ten biggest clonotypes. The material sequenced was PBMCs, taken 52 weeks after starting pembrolizumab. The source of these receptors is an adult with mismatch repair-deficient cancer.

J is TRBJ2-7 and V is TRBV6-1; D is undetermined. The CDR3 runs 13 residues. V lost 2 bases to trimming and J lost 2 bases, with 7 bases between them. The germline V gene encodes CDR1 MNHNS and CDR2 SASEGT. The CDR3 reads CASSEHSPYEQYF. In DNA form, the CDR3 reads TGTGCCAGCAGTGAACACAGCCCCTACGAGCAGTACTTC.

The CDR3 sequence is CASSEGWGTGGYTF. In DNA form, the CDR3 reads TGTGCCAGCAGTGAAGGGTGGGGGACAGGTGGCTACACCTTC. This sequence joins TRBV6-1 and TRBJ1-2, with TRBD1 matching 8 bases. The CDR3 loop spans 14 amino acids. V was pared by 1 base and J by 7 bases, with 5 bases of the junction left unmatched. Germline lookup yields CDR1 MNHNS and CDR2 SASEGT.

V usage is TRBV4-1 and J usage is TRBJ2-1; D is unresolved. Trimming pared 1 base from V and 10 bases from J, leaving 5 bases between. Germline V gene data show CDR1 as MGHRA and CDR2 as YSYEKL. The CDR3 runs to 11 residues. The CDR3 here is CASSQGLEQFF. CDR3 in DNA: TGCGCCAGCAGCCAAGGTCTAGAGCAGTTCTTC.

The V call is TRBV9, the J call TRBJ2-7, with D unresolved. Trimming left V 0 bases short and J 3 bases short, with 13 bases between. CDR1 is SGDLS and CDR2 is YYNGEE in the germline V gene. This CDR3 contains 15 residues. The CDR3 DNA reads as TGTGCCAGCAGCGTAGCTCCCAGCGACCTCTACGAGCAGTACTTC. The encoded protein is CASSVAPSDLYEQYF. Full variable domain (missing parts from reference TRBV9 and TRBJ2-7): DSGVTQTPKHLITATGQRVTLRCSPRSGDLSVYWYQQSLDQGLQFLIQYYNGEERAKGNILERFSAQQFPDLHSELNLSSLELGDSALYFCASSVAPSDLYEQYFGPGTRLTVT.

The J gene is TRBJ1-2, the V gene TRBV6-5; the D is unclear. The CDR3 totals 14 residues. Germline V gene data show CDR1 as MNHEY and CDR2 as SVGAGI. V dropped 5 bases and J dropped 4 bases, with 14 bases sitting between them. The CDR3 DNA reads as TGTGCCAGCAGTGACCCGGCAGGAACCTATGGCTACACCTTC. Translation gives CASSDPAGTYGYTF.

This chain links TRBV5-1 with TRBJ1-1; TRBD1 is a possible D gene (5 bases). CDR3 length equals 15 residues. The V and J ends lost 4 bases and 4 bases respectively, with 17 bases between them. Germline loops: CDR1 SGHRS, CDR2 YFSETQ. CDR3: CASSRGGEGSTEAFF. DNA of the CDR3: TGCGCCAGCAGCCGCGGGGGGGAGGGGAGCACTGAAGCTTTCTTT.

The chain combines TRBV9 with TRBJ2-7; no clear D. Germline V lookup: CDR1 SGDLS, CDR2 YYNGEE. The CDR3 totals 13 residues. Trimming removed 7 bases at V and 2 bases at J, with 13 bases between. Here the CDR3 DNA reads TGTGCCAGCTTGAACTTGGGCCCCTACGAGCAGTACTTC. This encodes CASLNLGPYEQYF.

This chain uses TRBV7-3 with TRBJ1-1; D may be TRBD1 (5 bases). Germline V gene data show CDR1 as SGHTA and CDR2 as FQGTGA. The CDR3 has 15 amino acids. V lost 5 bases and J lost 5, with 18 bases in between. This CDR3 is CASSATVGGSTEAFF. The CDR3 nucleotides read TGTGCCAGCAGCGCAACCGTCGGGGGGAGTACTGAAGCTTTCTTT.

The V and J genes are TRBV27 and TRBJ2-3, with 8 bases lining up with TRBD2. The CDR3 runs 15 residues. Germline V gives CDR1 MNHEY, CDR2 SMNVEV (reference sequence). The ends lost 5 bases at V and 4 bases at J; junction bases unmatched: 8. CDR3 loop: CASSRNSGTPDTQYF. CDR3 in DNA: TGTGCCAGCAGTCGCAATAGCGGGACCCCAGATACGCAGTATTTT.

V usage is TRBV7-9 and J usage is TRBJ2-3, with 8 positions matching TRBD1. Germline V CDR1 and CDR2: SEHNR, FQNEAQ (reference sequence). The V and J ends lost 5 bases and 4 bases, in that order; junction bases with no gene match: 2. This CDR3 is 13 amino acids long. Here the CDR3 reads CASSPGQADTQYF. CDR3 sequence (DNA): TGTGCCAGCAGCCCGGGACAGGCAGATACGCAGTATTTT.

The chain joins TRBV2 to TRBJ1-5; TRBD1 matches at 8 bases. V trimming: 4 bases; J trimming: 7 bases; junction bases outside the gene matches: 6. The CDR3 consists of 14 residues. Per germline, CDR1 SNHLY and CDR2 FYNNEI. The CDR3 DNA reads as TGTGCCAGCAGTGTTCAGGGGGCCGAGCAGCCCCAGCATTTT. It specifies CASSVQGAEQPQHF.

The CDR3 sequence: CASRQNRALLKQPQHF. The CDR3 DNA reads as TGTGCCAGCAGACAAAACAGGGCTCTACTTAAGCAGCCCCAGCATTTT. The chain employs TRBV28 and TRBJ1-5; the D gene is possibly TRBD1 (6 bases). V was cut by 6 bases and J by 7 bases, with 22 bases left in between. Per germline, CDR1 MDHEN and CDR2 SYDVKM. The CDR3 runs 16 residues.

This clone was seen more than once but under ten times. The chain has TRBV11-3 and TRBJ2-7, with unresolved D. In germline, CDR1 is SGHNT, CDR2 YENEEA. The CDR3 has 14 amino acids. The V gene lost 2 bases and the J gene lost 3 bases, with 11 bases spanning the gap. CDR3 DNA sequence: TGTGCCAGCAGCTTAATTACCCCCAGCTACGAGCAGTACTTC. Translating gives CASSLITPSYEQYF. Supplemented by reference TRBV11-3 and TRBJ2-7, the full variable domain reads EAGVVQSPRYKIIEKKQPVAFWCNPISGHNTLYWYLQNLGQGPELLIRYENEEAVDDSQLPKDRFSAERLKGVDSTLKIQPAELGDSAVYLCASSLITPSYEQYFGPGTRLTVT.

The count of this clone is one. The rearrangement uses TRBV18 and TRBJ2-7; TRBD1 is a possible D gene (6 bases). Germline V CDR1 and CDR2: KGHSH, LQKENI. The CDR3 is 15 residues long. V lost 2 bases and J 2 bases, leaving 13 bases between the germline ends. CDR3 in amino acids: CASSPRAGVTYEQYF. The CDR3 nucleotides read TGTGCCAGCTCACCAAGGGCAGGGGTTACCTACGAGCAGTACTTC.

The chain employs TRBV9 and TRBJ2-1, with D possibly being TRBD1 (6 bases). V was clipped by 4 bases and J by 2 bases, with 13 bases between them. The CDR3 runs to 15 residues. Germline CDR1 is SGDLS and CDR2 is YYNGEE. CDR3 loop: CASSITGSAYNEQFF. The CDR3 region has the DNA TGTGCCAGCAGCATTACAGGGTCGGCCTACAATGAGCAGTTCTTC. Supplemented by reference TRBV9 and TRBJ2-1, the full variable domain reads DSGVTQTPKHLITATGQRVTLRCSPRSGDLSVYWYQQSLDQGLQFLIQYYNGEERAKGNILERFSAQQFPDLHSELNLSSLELGDSALYFCASSITGSAYNEQFFGPGTRLTVL.

The V call is TRBV27, the J call TRBJ2-3, with D hard to call. This CDR3 has 14 residues. V was trimmed by 4 bases and J by 0 bases, leaving 8 bases between them. The germline gives CDR1 MNHEY, CDR2 SMNVEV (reference sequence). The CDR3 is CASSYRASTDTQYF. Written as DNA, the CDR3 is TGTGCCAGCAGTTACCGAGCTAGCACAGATACGCAGTATTTT.

The chain links TRBV9 to TRBJ1-1, with 7 bases identical to TRBD1. This CDR3 contains 13 residues. J was trimmed by 4 bases and V by 5 bases; bases with no gene match: 5. CDR1 is SGDLS, CDR2 YYNGEE, per germline. DNA for the CDR3: TGTGCCAGCAGACCAGCAGGGGGCACTGAAGCTTTCTTT. Translated: CASRPAGGTEAFF.

This chain connects TRBV5-1 to TRBJ1-5; 10 bases line up with TRBD1. With V trimmed by 4 bases and J by 0 bases, 7 bases remained unmatched. The CDR3 has 17 amino acids. The germline CDR1 and CDR2 sequences are SGHRS and YFSETQ. The CDR3 bases are TGCGCCAGCAGCCCCGGGACAGGGGAGTATAGCAATCAGCCCCAGCATTTT. Protein sequence: CASSPGTGEYSNQPQHF.